Below, one T cell receptor beta chain is given with its context. Its antigen is still unknown. Via MiXCR, TCRdb re-called the reads, giving one row per CDR3 protein. The profile covers some 920,000 distinct CDR3 sequences, with roughly 31% appearing a single time and over 12% taken by the ten largest. This record comes from a study of T cell repertoires in cytomegalovirus infection. Study background: Shared public TCR beta signatures pointed to both CMV infection and a matching HLA type.

CDR1 LGHNA and CDR2 YSLEER come from the germline V gene. Trimming took off 0 bases at V and 6 bases at J, with 15 bases between the two ends. CDR3 length: 16 residues. Sample: cultured CD8+ T cells from PBMCs, taken from culture after CMV antigen stimulation. J is TRBJ2-1 and V is TRBV4-3; TRBD2 is a possible D gene (6 bases). The origin of this receptor is a human donor in good health (CMV status not recorded). Some clones in this sample may be carry-over from other donors' samples. For the CDR3, the DNA is TGCGCCAGCAGCCAAGATTCGGCCGGGGGTGTCAATGAGCAGTTCTTC. The encoded protein is CASSQDSAGGVNEQFF.